The present entry profiles one T cell receptor (beta chain) with its context. Germline loops: CDR1 SGHRS, CDR2 YFSETQ. Trimming cost V 4 bases and J 3 bases, with 20 bases left between them. The CDR3 length is 16 residues. The sample comes from a study of blood T cell repertoires in COVID-19. The wider study: Samples taken during acute and convalescent COVID-19 were collected in the United States, Italy and Spain.

Original data processing: Amplification of reference gene primers was used by the study to estimate nucleated cell counts. Libraries were prepared by immunoSEQ multiplex PCR; TCRdb keeps only in-frame clonotypes and omits some of them. The V and J calls and the clone size are those of that table, but D and trimming were determined from the DNA. The table has some 180,000 clones, approximately 86% seen once. The J gene is TRBJ2-7, the V gene TRBV5-1; no firm D call. This TCR derives from a woman aged 80 or over with COVID-19, enrolled during active disease. The sample was peripheral blood. The chain's CDR3 is CASSPQPGPPNYEQYF. In DNA, the CDR3 is TGCGCCAGCAGCCCCCAACCTGGGCCACCCAACTACGAGCAGTACTTC.